A selection of T cell receptor beta chains follows, all from one sample in a study of CD8 T cells in Susac syndrome. One entry per CDR3 protein results from TCRdb running MiXCR on the immunoSEQ multiplex PCR reads. This table holds 130,000 to 150,000 distinct CDR3 sequences, around 94% found once. Sequencing used CD4+ T cells from PBMCs. The receptors originated from a human donor in good health. The CDR3 runs from the conserved cysteine through the conserved F or W. Each record gives: D gene, V gene, J gene, clone size, CDR3 protein, CDR3 DNA. A D gene is named only where the DNA matches it firmly. Some rows have no size entry. The others give once, few or many, or a class for an expanded clone.

d_call: TRBD2; v_call: TRBV15; j_call: TRBJ2-5; clone_size: .; cdr3_aa: CATSSPGTSGQETQYF; cdr3_nt: TGTGCCACCAGCAGTCCCGGGACTAGCGGCCAAGAGACCCAGTACTTC
d_call: TRBD1; v_call: TRBV29-1; j_call: TRBJ2-7; clone_size: .; cdr3_aa: CSVLIGTGERDEQYF; cdr3_nt: TGCAGCGTTCTAATCGGGACAGGGGAAAGGGACGAGCAGTACTTC
d_call: TRBD1; v_call: TRBV5-1; j_call: TRBJ1-2; clone_size: .; cdr3_aa: CASSLDRGSGYTF; cdr3_nt: TGCGCCAGCAGCTTGGACAGGGGGAGTGGCTACACCTTC
d_call: .; v_call: TRBV10-3; j_call: TRBJ1-2; clone_size: .; cdr3_aa: CAISVVTANYGYTF; cdr3_nt: TGTGCCATCAGTGTTGTGACAGCTAACTATGGCTACACCTTC
d_call: TRBD1; v_call: TRBV6-6; j_call: TRBJ1-2; clone_size: once; cdr3_aa: CASSPTGGRGYTF; cdr3_nt: TGTGCCAGCAGTCCAACAGGGGGCAGAGGCTACACCTTC
d_call: .; v_call: TRBV2; j_call: TRBJ1-1; clone_size: .; cdr3_aa: CASRYRANTEAFF; cdr3_nt: TGTGCCAGCAGATACAGGGCGAACACTGAAGCTTTCTTT
d_call: TRBD1; v_call: TRBV10-3; j_call: TRBJ2-7; clone_size: .; cdr3_aa: CAIGQDPYEQYF; cdr3_nt: TGTGCCATCGGACAGGACCCCTACGAGCAGTACTTC
d_call: TRBD1; v_call: TRBV29-1; j_call: TRBJ1-1; clone_size: .; cdr3_aa: CSARQGAVNTEAFF; cdr3_nt: TGCAGCGCCCGACAGGGGGCAGTGAACACTGAAGCTTTCTTT
d_call: TRBD1; v_call: TRBV20-1; j_call: TRBJ2-5; clone_size: .; cdr3_aa: CSANDGQGAQETQYF; cdr3_nt: TGCAGTGCTAATGACGGACAGGGGGCTCAAGAGACCCAGTACTTC
d_call: .; v_call: TRBV10-3; j_call: TRBJ2-2; clone_size: once; cdr3_aa: CAISFPGGGRDTGELFF; cdr3_nt: TGTGCCATCAGTTTCCCTGGGGGGGGCCGTGACACCGGGGAGCTGTTTTTT
d_call: .; v_call: TRBV3-1; j_call: TRBJ2-3; clone_size: .; cdr3_aa: CASSEVGDTQYF; cdr3_nt: TGTGCCAGCAGCGAGGTGGGAGATACGCAGTATTTT
d_call: .; v_call: TRBV5-1; j_call: TRBJ1-1; clone_size: .; cdr3_aa: CASSLDRMNTEAFF; cdr3_nt: TGCGCCAGCAGTTTGGACCGGATGAACACTGAAGCTTTCTTT
d_call: .; v_call: TRBV12-3/TRBV12-4; j_call: TRBJ1-1; clone_size: .; cdr3_aa: CASSRKGGDTEAFF; cdr3_nt: TGTGCCAGCAGTCGAAAGGGGGGTGACACTGAAGCTTTCTTT
d_call: TRBD2; v_call: TRBV27; j_call: TRBJ2-1; clone_size: .; cdr3_aa: CASSWGTSGSSYNEQFF; cdr3_nt: TGTGCCAGCAGTTGGGGGACTAGCGGGAGCTCCTACAATGAGCAGTTCTTC
d_call: .; v_call: TRBV7-2; j_call: TRBJ1-6; clone_size: .; cdr3_aa: CASSFTGNNSPLHF; cdr3_nt: TGTGCCAGCAGCTTCACGGGGAATAATTCACCCCTCCACTTT
d_call: .; v_call: TRBV28; j_call: TRBJ2-1; clone_size: .; cdr3_aa: CASISPDGRAGNEQFF; cdr3_nt: TGTGCCAGCATCTCGCCCGACGGCAGGGCTGGCAATGAGCAGTTCTTC
d_call: .; v_call: TRBV5-1; j_call: TRBJ2-5; clone_size: .; cdr3_aa: CASSLGDTTRGETQYF; cdr3_nt: TGCGCCAGCAGCTTGGGGGACACTACCAGAGGAGAGACCCAGTACTTC
d_call: .; v_call: TRBV7-9; j_call: TRBJ1-4; clone_size: .; cdr3_aa: CASSLDWQGEKLFF; cdr3_nt: TGTGCCAGCAGCTTAGATTGGCAGGGTGAAAAACTGTTTTTT
d_call: TRBD1; v_call: TRBV20-1; j_call: TRBJ2-5; clone_size: .; cdr3_aa: CSALTGGQETQYF; cdr3_nt: TGCAGTGCCCTGACAGGGGGGCAAGAGACCCAGTACTTC
d_call: TRBD1; v_call: TRBV7-7; j_call: TRBJ2-2; clone_size: .; cdr3_aa: CASSRIGTGILTGELFF; cdr3_nt: TGTGCTAGCAGCCGAATTGGGACAGGGATTCTAACCGGGGAGCTGTTTTTT
d_call: TRBD2; v_call: TRBV5-1; j_call: TRBJ2-7; clone_size: .; cdr3_aa: CASRALAGGPLDEQYF; cdr3_nt: TGCGCCAGCAGAGCGCTAGCGGGAGGGCCTCTTGACGAGCAGTACTTC
d_call: TRBD2; v_call: TRBV20-1; j_call: TRBJ2-4; clone_size: .; cdr3_aa: CSAPTGLAGARTKNIQYF; cdr3_nt: TGCAGTGCTCCCACCGGACTAGCGGGAGCTCGGACCAAAAACATTCAGTACTTC
d_call: .; v_call: TRBV5-5; j_call: TRBJ2-7; clone_size: .; cdr3_aa: CASSLGRSYEQYF; cdr3_nt: TGTGCCAGCAGCTTAGGGCGGAGCTACGAGCAGTACTTC
d_call: .; v_call: TRBV27; j_call: TRBJ1-5; clone_size: .; cdr3_aa: CASSLSGWDQPQHF; cdr3_nt: TGTGCCAGCAGTTTATCGGGGTGGGATCAGCCCCAGCATTTT
d_call: .; v_call: TRBV18; j_call: TRBJ2-7; clone_size: .; cdr3_aa: CASSPPGAGGFYEQYF; cdr3_nt: TGTGCCAGCTCACCGCCAGGGGCCGGGGGGTTTTACGAGCAGTACTTC
d_call: .; v_call: TRBV4-2; j_call: TRBJ2-5; clone_size: .; cdr3_aa: CASSQERYQETQYF; cdr3_nt: TGTGCCAGCAGCCAAGAGAGATACCAAGAGACCCAGTACTTC
d_call: TRBD2; v_call: TRBV20-1; j_call: TRBJ2-7; clone_size: .; cdr3_aa: CSVLAGTYEQYF; cdr3_nt: TGCAGTGTACTAGCGGGAACCTACGAGCAGTACTTC
d_call: TRBD2; v_call: TRBV12-3/TRBV12-4; j_call: TRBJ2-5; clone_size: .; cdr3_aa: CASSFSGKETQYF; cdr3_nt: TGTGCCAGCAGTTTTAGCGGGAAGGAGACCCAGTACTTC
d_call: .; v_call: TRBV29-1; j_call: TRBJ2-1; clone_size: .; cdr3_aa: CSVTLPDEQFF; cdr3_nt: TGCAGCGTGACCCTCCCCGATGAGCAGTTCTTC
d_call: .; v_call: TRBV29-1; j_call: TRBJ2-2; clone_size: .; cdr3_aa: CSVGRRAGELFF; cdr3_nt: TGCAGCGTCGGGAGAAGGGCCGGGGAGCTGTTTTTT
d_call: TRBD1; v_call: TRBV18; j_call: TRBJ2-7; clone_size: .; cdr3_aa: CASSRMTGSYEQYF; cdr3_nt: TGTGCCAGCTCACGCATGACAGGGTCCTACGAGCAGTACTTC
d_call: TRBD1; v_call: TRBV6-1; j_call: TRBJ1-2; clone_size: .; cdr3_aa: CASSVDREHGYTF; cdr3_nt: TGTGCCAGCAGTGTAGACAGGGAGCATGGCTACACCTTC
d_call: TRBD1; v_call: TRBV18; j_call: TRBJ2-7; clone_size: .; cdr3_aa: CASSPATGYYEQYF; cdr3_nt: TGTGCCAGCTCACCCGCGACAGGGTACTACGAGCAGTACTTC
d_call: .; v_call: TRBV20-1; j_call: TRBJ2-3; clone_size: .; cdr3_aa: CSARSQGRTDTQYF; cdr3_nt: TGCAGTGCTAGATCGCAGGGAAGGACAGATACGCAGTATTTT
d_call: TRBD2; v_call: TRBV5-1; j_call: TRBJ2-7; clone_size: .; cdr3_aa: CASSSSGRGTYEQYF; cdr3_nt: TGCGCCAGCAGCTCCAGCGGGAGAGGGACCTACGAGCAGTACTTC
d_call: .; v_call: TRBV7-9; j_call: TRBJ2-3; clone_size: few; cdr3_aa: CASSLWESTDTQYF; cdr3_nt: TGTGCCAGCAGCTTATGGGAGAGCACAGATACGCAGTATTTT
d_call: TRBD1; v_call: TRBV5-8; j_call: TRBJ2-4; clone_size: .; cdr3_aa: CASSRDREGAKNIQYF; cdr3_nt: TGTGCCAGCAGCCGGGACAGGGAGGGAGCCAAAAACATTCAGTACTTC
d_call: .; v_call: TRBV20-1; j_call: TRBJ1-5; clone_size: .; cdr3_aa: CSASRGGGHQPQHF; cdr3_nt: TGCAGTGCTAGTCGGGGGGGAGGGCATCAGCCCCAGCATTTT
d_call: TRBD2; v_call: TRBV9; j_call: TRBJ2-7; clone_size: .; cdr3_aa: CASTPSASGTREQYF; cdr3_nt: TGTGCCAGCACCCCGTCTGCTAGCGGGACTCGCGAGCAGTACTTC
d_call: .; v_call: TRBV28; j_call: TRBJ2-7; clone_size: once; cdr3_aa: CASNNRFWHESSYEQYF; cdr3_nt: TGTGCCAGCAATAACCGGTTCTGGCATGAGTCCTCCTACGAGCAGTACTTC
d_call: .; v_call: TRBV7-8; j_call: TRBJ2-2; clone_size: .; cdr3_aa: CASSLATGYGELFF; cdr3_nt: TGTGCCAGCAGCTTAGCTACAGGGTACGGGGAGCTGTTTTTT
d_call: .; v_call: TRBV15; j_call: TRBJ1-5; clone_size: once; cdr3_aa: CATSPERYQPQHF; cdr3_nt: TGTGCCACCAGTCCGGAAAGATATCAGCCCCAGCATTTT
d_call: TRBD2; v_call: TRBV25-1; j_call: TRBJ2-1; clone_size: .; cdr3_aa: CATLAGFSPYNEQFF; cdr3_nt: TGTGCCACCTTAGCGGGATTTAGCCCCTACAATGAGCAGTTCTTC
d_call: TRBD2; v_call: TRBV18; j_call: TRBJ2-1; clone_size: once; cdr3_aa: CASSPTAGVAYNEQFF; cdr3_nt: TGTGCCAGCTCACCTACAGCGGGAGTTGCCTACAATGAGCAGTTCTTC
d_call: .; v_call: TRBV6-6; j_call: TRBJ2-2; clone_size: .; cdr3_aa: CASSDSPGELFF; cdr3_nt: TGTGCCAGCAGTGACAGCCCCGGGGAGCTGTTTTTT
d_call: .; v_call: TRBV10-3; j_call: TRBJ1-1; clone_size: .; cdr3_aa: CAISEGRNTEAFF; cdr3_nt: TGTGCCATCAGTGAAGGCAGGAACACTGAAGCTTTCTTT
d_call: TRBD2; v_call: TRBV27; j_call: TRBJ2-3; clone_size: .; cdr3_aa: CASSSPSGGTDTQYF; cdr3_nt: TGTGCCAGCAGTTCCCCTAGCGGAGGGACAGATACGCAGTATTTT
d_call: TRBD2; v_call: TRBV29-1; j_call: TRBJ2-3; clone_size: .; cdr3_aa: CSVPPIAGGTDTQYF; cdr3_nt: TGCAGCGTTCCCCCCATAGCGGGAGGCACAGATACGCAGTATTTT
d_call: .; v_call: TRBV6-1; j_call: TRBJ1-4; clone_size: .; cdr3_aa: CASSIQRRREKLFF; cdr3_nt: TGTGCCAGCAGTATACAGAGGCGGAGGGAAAAACTGTTTTTT
d_call: .; v_call: TRBV20-1; j_call: TRBJ2-2; clone_size: once; cdr3_aa: CSARDSTNTGELFF; cdr3_nt: TGCAGTGCTAGGGACAGCACGAACACCGGGGAGCTGTTTTTT
d_call: TRBD1; v_call: TRBV2; j_call: TRBJ2-7; clone_size: .; cdr3_aa: CASSHLGQGSYEQYF; cdr3_nt: TGTGCCAGCAGCCACCTGGGACAGGGCTCCTACGAGCAGTACTTC
d_call: TRBD1; v_call: TRBV3-1; j_call: TRBJ2-5; clone_size: .; cdr3_aa: CASSSQGKETQYF; cdr3_nt: TGTGCCAGCAGTTCACAGGGGAAAGAGACCCAGTACTTC
d_call: .; v_call: TRBV30; j_call: TRBJ1-2; clone_size: .; cdr3_aa: CAWKRRGLYYGYTF; cdr3_nt: TGTGCCTGGAAACGTCGAGGACTCTACTATGGCTACACCTTC
d_call: .; v_call: TRBV29-1; j_call: TRBJ1-1; clone_size: few; cdr3_aa: CSVPGASGQWNTEAFF; cdr3_nt: TGCAGCGTCCCAGGGGCCTCCGGACAGTGGAACACTGAAGCTTTCTTT
d_call: TRBD2; v_call: TRBV9; j_call: TRBJ2-5; clone_size: .; cdr3_aa: CASSRTSEETQYF; cdr3_nt: TGTGCCAGCAGCCGGACTAGCGAAGAGACCCAGTACTTC